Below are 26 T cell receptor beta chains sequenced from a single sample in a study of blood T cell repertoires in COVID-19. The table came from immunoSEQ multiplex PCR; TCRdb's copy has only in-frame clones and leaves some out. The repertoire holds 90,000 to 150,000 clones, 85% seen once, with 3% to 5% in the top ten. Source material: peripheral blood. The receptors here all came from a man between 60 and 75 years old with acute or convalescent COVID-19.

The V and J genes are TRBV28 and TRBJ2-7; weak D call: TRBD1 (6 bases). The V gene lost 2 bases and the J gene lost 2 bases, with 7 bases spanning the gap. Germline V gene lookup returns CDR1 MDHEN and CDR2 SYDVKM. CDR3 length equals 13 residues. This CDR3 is CASSLGQPYEQYF. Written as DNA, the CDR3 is TGTGCCAGCAGTTTAGGACAGCCCTACGAGCAGTACTTC.

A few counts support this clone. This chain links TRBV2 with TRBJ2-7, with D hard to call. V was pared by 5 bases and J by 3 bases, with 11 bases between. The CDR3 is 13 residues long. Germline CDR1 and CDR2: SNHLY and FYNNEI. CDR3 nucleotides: TGTGCCAGCAGTCAACGACTGGTCTACGAGCAGTACTTC. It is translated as CASSQRLVYEQYF.

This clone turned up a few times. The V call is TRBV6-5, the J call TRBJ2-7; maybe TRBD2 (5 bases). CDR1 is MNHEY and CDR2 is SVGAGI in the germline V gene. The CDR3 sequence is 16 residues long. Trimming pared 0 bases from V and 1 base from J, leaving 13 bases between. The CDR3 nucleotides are TGTGCCAGCAGTTACTCGACTATCGTGGCATCCTACGAGCAGTACTTC. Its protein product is CASSYSTIVASYEQYF.

This CDR3 reads CASSLGTSGSRSNTGELFF. CDR3 coding DNA: TGTGCCAGCAGCCTCGGGACTAGCGGGAGTAGGTCGAACACCGGGGAGCTGTTTTTT. This chain connects TRBV11-2 to TRBJ2-2, with 14 bases that match TRBD2. The CDR3 length is 19 residues. Looked up from germline, CDR1 is SGHAT and CDR2 is FQNNGV. The V segment lost 5 bases and the J segment 0 bases; nucleotides outside the gene matches: 8. The full variable domain, rest sourced from reference TRBV11-2 and TRBJ2-2, is EAGVAQSPRYKIIEKRQSVAFWCNPISGHATLYWYQQILGQGPKLLIQFQNNGVVDDSQLPKDRFSAERLKGVDSTLKIQPAKLEDSAVYLCASSLGTSGSRSNTGELFFGEGSRLTVL.

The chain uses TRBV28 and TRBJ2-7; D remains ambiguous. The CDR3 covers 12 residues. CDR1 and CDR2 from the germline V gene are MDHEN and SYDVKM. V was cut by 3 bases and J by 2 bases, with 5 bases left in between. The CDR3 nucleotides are TGTGCCAGCAGTTTTTGGCCCTACGAGCAGTACTTC. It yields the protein CASSFWPYEQYF.

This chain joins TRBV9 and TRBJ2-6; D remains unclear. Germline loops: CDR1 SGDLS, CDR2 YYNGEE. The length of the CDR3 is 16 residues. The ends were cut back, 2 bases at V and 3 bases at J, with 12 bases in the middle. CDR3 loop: CASSVSFLRGANVLTF. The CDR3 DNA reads TGTGCCAGCAGCGTGAGCTTCCTGCGTGGGGCCAACGTCCTGACTTTC.

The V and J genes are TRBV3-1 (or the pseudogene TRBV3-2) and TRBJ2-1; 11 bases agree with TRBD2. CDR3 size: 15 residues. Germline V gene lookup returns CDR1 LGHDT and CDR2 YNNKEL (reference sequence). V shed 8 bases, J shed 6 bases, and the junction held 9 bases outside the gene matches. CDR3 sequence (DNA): TGTGCCAGCCGCCGGAGGACTAGCGGGCGCAATGAGCAGTTCTTC. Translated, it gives CASRRRTSGRNEQFF.

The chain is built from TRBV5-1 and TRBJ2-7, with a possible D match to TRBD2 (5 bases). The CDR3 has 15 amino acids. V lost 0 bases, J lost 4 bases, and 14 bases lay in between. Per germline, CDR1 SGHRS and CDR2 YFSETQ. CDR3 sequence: CASSLVRVGDYEQYF. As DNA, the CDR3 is TGCGCCAGCAGCTTGGTGCGGGTTGGTGATTACGAGCAGTACTTC. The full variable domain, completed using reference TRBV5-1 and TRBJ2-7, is KAGVTQTPRYLIKTRGQQVTLSCSPISGHRSVSWYQQTPGQGLQFLFEYFSETQRNKGNFPGRFSGRQFSNSRSEMNVSTLELGDSALYLCASSLVRVGDYEQYFGPGTRLTVT.

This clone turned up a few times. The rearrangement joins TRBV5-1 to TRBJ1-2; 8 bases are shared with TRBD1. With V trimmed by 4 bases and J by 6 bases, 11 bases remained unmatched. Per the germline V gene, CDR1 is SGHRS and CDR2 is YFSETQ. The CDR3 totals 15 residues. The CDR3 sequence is CASSMSTQGGDGYTF. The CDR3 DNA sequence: TGCGCCAGCAGCATGTCGACACAGGGGGGAGATGGCTACACCTTC.

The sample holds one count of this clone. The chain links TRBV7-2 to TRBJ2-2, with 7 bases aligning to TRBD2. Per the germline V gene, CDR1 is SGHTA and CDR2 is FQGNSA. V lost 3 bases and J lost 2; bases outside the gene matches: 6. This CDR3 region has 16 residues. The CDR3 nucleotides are TGTGCCAGCAGCTTGGGCGGGAGAGGAAACACCGGGGAGCTGTTTTTT. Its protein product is CASSLGGRGNTGELFF.

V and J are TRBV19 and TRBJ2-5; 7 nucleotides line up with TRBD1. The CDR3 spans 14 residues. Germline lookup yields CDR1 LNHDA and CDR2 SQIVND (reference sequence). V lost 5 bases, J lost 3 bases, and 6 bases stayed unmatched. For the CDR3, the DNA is TGTGCCAGTAGTTTCGCCGGGACAGAAGAGACCCAGTACTTC. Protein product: CASSFAGTEETQYF. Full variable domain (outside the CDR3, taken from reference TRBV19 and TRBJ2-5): DGGITQSPKYLFRKEGQNVTLSCEQNLNHDAMYWYRQDPGQGLRLIYYSQIVNDFQKGDIAEGYSVSREKKESFPLTVTSAQKNPTAFYLCASSFAGTEETQYFGPGTRLLVL.

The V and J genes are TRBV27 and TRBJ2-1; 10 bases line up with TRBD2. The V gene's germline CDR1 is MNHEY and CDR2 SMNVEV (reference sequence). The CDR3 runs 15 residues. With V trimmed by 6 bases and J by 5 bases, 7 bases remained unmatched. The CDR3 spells CASSSGRAYDNEQFF. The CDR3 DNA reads TGTGCCAGCAGCAGCGGGAGGGCCTACGACAATGAGCAGTTCTTC.

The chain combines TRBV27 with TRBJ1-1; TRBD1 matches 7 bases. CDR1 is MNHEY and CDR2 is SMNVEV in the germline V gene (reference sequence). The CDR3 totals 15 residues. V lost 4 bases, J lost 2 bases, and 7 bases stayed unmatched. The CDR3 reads CASSSRQGGNTEAFF. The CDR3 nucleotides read TGTGCCAGCAGTTCCCGTCAGGGGGGAAACACTGAAGCTTTCTTT.

CDR3 bases: TGCAGTGCTGCCCGCGGGGATACGCAGTATTTT. Translating gives CSAARGDTQYF. The chain joins TRBV20-1 to TRBJ2-3, with D maybe TRBD2 (5 bases). Trimming removed 5 bases at V and 6 bases at J, with 9 bases between. The CDR3 has 11 residues. CDR1 DFQATT and CDR2 SNEGSKA come from the germline V gene (reference sequence).

The CDR3 loop reads CSVTQRGGGEQYF. Written as DNA, the CDR3 is TGCAGCGTGACCCAACGCGGCGGGGGCGAGCAGTACTTC. The chain has TRBV29-1 and TRBJ2-7; 7 bases match TRBD2. With 6 bases clipped from V and 6 bases from J, the junction kept 11 bases outside the gene matches. The CDR3 loop spans 13 amino acids. Germline CDR1 SQVTM, CDR2 ANQGSEA.

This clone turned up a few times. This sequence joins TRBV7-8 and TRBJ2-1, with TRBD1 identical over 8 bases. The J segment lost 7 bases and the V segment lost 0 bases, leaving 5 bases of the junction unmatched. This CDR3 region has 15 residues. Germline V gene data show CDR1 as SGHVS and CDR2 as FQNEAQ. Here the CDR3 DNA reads TGTGCCAGCAGCTTAGCGTGGACAGGGCGGAATGAGCAGTTCTTC. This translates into CASSLAWTGRNEQFF.

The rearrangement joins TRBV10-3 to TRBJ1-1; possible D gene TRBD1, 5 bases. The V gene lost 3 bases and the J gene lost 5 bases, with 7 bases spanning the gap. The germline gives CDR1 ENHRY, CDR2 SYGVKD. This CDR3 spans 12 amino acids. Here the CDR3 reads CAISDRVTEAFF. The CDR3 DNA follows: TGTGCCATCAGTGACAGGGTAACTGAAGCTTTCTTT.

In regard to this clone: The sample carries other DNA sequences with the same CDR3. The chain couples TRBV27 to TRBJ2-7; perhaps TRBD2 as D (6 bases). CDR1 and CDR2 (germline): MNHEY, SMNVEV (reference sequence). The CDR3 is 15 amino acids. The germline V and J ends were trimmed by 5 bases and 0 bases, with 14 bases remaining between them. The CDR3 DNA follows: TGTGCCAGCAGTCCTGGACTATTGAGCTCCTACGAGCAGTACTTC. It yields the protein CASSPGLLSSYEQYF.

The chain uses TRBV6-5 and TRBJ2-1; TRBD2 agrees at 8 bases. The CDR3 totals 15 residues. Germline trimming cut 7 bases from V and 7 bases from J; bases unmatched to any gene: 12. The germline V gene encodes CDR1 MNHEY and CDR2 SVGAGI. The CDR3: CASNRALAGENEQFF. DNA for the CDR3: TGTGCCAGCAATAGGGCCCTAGCGGGTGAGAATGAGCAGTTCTTC.

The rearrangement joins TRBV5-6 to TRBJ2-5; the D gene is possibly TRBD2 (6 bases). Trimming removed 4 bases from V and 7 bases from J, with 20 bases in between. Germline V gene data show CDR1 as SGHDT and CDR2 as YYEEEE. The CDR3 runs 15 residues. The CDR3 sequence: CASSERLGGMGTQYF. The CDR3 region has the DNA TGTGCCAGCAGCGAACGGCTAGGCGGGATGGGGACCCAGTACTTC.

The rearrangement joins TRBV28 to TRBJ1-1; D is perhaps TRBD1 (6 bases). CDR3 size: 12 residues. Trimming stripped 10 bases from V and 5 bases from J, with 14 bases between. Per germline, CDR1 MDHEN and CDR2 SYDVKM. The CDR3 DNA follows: TGTGCCACCAGGATTCAGGGGACTGAAGCTTTCTTT. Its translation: CATRIQGTEAFF.

The CDR3 region is CAWSVSGSGANVLTF. In DNA, the CDR3 is TGTGCCTGGAGTGTTTCGGGGTCTGGGGCCAACGTCCTGACTTTC. The V call is TRBV30, the J call TRBJ2-6; D might be TRBD2 (5 bases). The germline gives CDR1 GTSNPN, CDR2 SVGIG (reference sequence). The CDR3 runs 15 residues. Trimming took off 0 bases at V and 1 base at J, with 7 bases between the two ends.

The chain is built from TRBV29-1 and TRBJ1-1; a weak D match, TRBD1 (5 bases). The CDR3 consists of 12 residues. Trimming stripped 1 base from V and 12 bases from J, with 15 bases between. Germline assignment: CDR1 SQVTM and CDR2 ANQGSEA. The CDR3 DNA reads TGCAGCGTTGAAGGGGTAGGGGAAACAACTTTCTTT. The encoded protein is CSVEGVGETTFF.

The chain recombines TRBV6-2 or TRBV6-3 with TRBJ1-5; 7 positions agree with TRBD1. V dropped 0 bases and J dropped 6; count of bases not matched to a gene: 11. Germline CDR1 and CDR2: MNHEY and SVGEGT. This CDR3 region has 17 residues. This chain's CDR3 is CASSYSIARDRGQPQHF. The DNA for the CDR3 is TGTGCCAGCAGTTACTCCATAGCCCGGGACAGAGGTCAGCCCCAGCATTTT.

CDR3 sequence (DNA): TGTGCCAGCAGTTCTGCAGGACTTTCTGGAAACACCATATATTTT. The encoded protein is CASSSAGLSGNTIYF. The V gene is TRBV25-1, the J gene TRBJ1-3; no reliable D call. Germline V gene lookup returns CDR1 MGHDK and CDR2 SYGVNS. The V end was cut by 5 bases, the J end by 1 base, with 12 bases between. The CDR3 totals 15 residues.

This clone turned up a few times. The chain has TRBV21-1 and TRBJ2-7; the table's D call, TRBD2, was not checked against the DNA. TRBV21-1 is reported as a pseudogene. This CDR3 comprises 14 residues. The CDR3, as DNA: TGTGCCAGCAGCGCCCGGACTAGCGGCTACGAGCAGTACTTC. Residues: CASSARTSGYEQYF.